One and the same sample provided the 32 T cell receptor beta chains below, sequenced in a study of neurological immune-mediated disorders (dated by TCRdb to between 2018 and 2020). Library preparation was by 5' RACE. The instrument given in TCRdb is Illumina HiSeq 2500. Using fastp trimming at Q25 and MiXCR clonotype assembly, TCRdb reanalyzed the public sequencing data and kept in-frame beta chains. Each CDR3 protein appears once, grouped with its most common genes and DNA. Within this sample are roughly 100,000 distinct CDR3 sequences, with approximately 11% of them counted one time only. About 3% of the sample is taken by the ten largest. What the time point label conveys for this sample: longitudinal time-point 3. The sample consisted of PBMCs. The receptors originated from a female donor with HTLV-1-associated myelopathy (HAM/TSP).

At least ten counts were recorded for this clonotype. This CDR3 is CSALPGENNSPLHF. CDR3 DNA: TGCAGTGCTCTCCCCGGGGAAAATAATTCACCCCTCCACTTT. This chain uses TRBV20-1 with TRBJ1-6; no reliable D call. Trimming left V 5 bases short and J 5 bases short, with 13 bases between. This CDR3 is 14 amino acids long. The germline CDR1 and CDR2 sequences are DFQATT and SNEGSKA (reference sequence).

This clonotype was counted many times. This chain joins TRBV20-1 and TRBJ2-2, with D perhaps TRBD1 (6 bases). Germline CDR1 reads DFQATT; CDR2 reads SNEGSKA (reference sequence). CDR3 length: 11 residues. V dropped 6 bases and J dropped 12 bases, with 14 bases sitting between them. The CDR3 region has the DNA TGCAGTGCCCCTGTCTGGGGGCAGCTGTTTTTT. It yields the protein CSAPVWGQLFF.

This clonotype has at least ten counts. J is TRBJ1-1 and V is TRBV20-1, with D tentatively TRBD1 (5 bases). V was pared by 6 bases and J by 8 bases, with 22 bases between. The germline gives CDR1 DFQATT, CDR2 SNEGSKA (reference sequence). The CDR3 runs to 14 residues. The CDR3 sequence: CSAIQGRAVGEAFF. The CDR3 DNA follows: TGCAGTGCCATCCAGGGACGGGCTGTCGGGGAAGCTTTCTTT.

This clonotype was observed at least ten times. The chain carries TRBV20-1 and TRBJ2-2; D gene uncertain. Looked up from germline, CDR1 is DFQATT and CDR2 is SNEGSKA (reference sequence). The CDR3 is 14 amino acids. Trimming shortened V by 0 bases and J by 0 bases, and 5 bases separated the two germline ends. The CDR3: CSARDGANTGELFF. The CDR3 coding sequence is TGCAGTGCTAGAGATGGGGCGAACACCGGGGAGCTGTTTTTT.

This clonotype has at least ten counts. This CDR3 is CASSTTGISGVEQYF. As DNA, the CDR3 is TGTGCCAGCAGTACCACCGGGATATCAGGGGTCGAGCAGTACTTC. The chain employs TRBV6-6 and TRBJ2-7; a weak D match, TRBD1 (6 bases). This CDR3 region has 15 residues. Germline loops: CDR1 MNHNY, CDR2 SVGAGI (reference sequence). Trimming shortened V by 5 bases and J by 6 bases, and 20 bases separated the two germline ends.

This rearrangement joins TRBV9 to TRBJ2-1; the D call may be TRBD1 or TRBD2 (5 bases each). V was shortened by 3 bases and J by 4 bases, with 14 bases between the two germline ends. The germline CDR1 and CDR2 sequences are SGDLS and YYNGEE. This CDR3 contains 15 residues. Here the CDR3 reads CASSASGTDYNEQFF. Here the CDR3 DNA reads TGTGCCAGCAGCGCCTCCGGGACGGATTACAATGAGCAGTTCTTC. Looking up the rest from reference TRBV9 and TRBJ2-1 gives the full variable domain: DSGVTQTPKHLITATGQRVTLRCSPRSGDLSVYWYQQSLDQGLQFLIQYYNGEERAKGNILERFSAQQFPDLHSELNLSSLELGDSALYFCASSASGTDYNEQFFGPGTRLTVL.

The table lists this clonotype with many counts. V usage is TRBV24-1 and J usage is TRBJ1-2; 8 bases map to TRBD1. Per germline, CDR1 KGHDR and CDR2 SFDVKD. This CDR3 has 15 amino acids. With 4 bases clipped from V and 6 bases from J, the junction kept 9 bases outside the gene matches. In DNA, the CDR3 is TGTGCCACCAGTGACCCAAGGACAGGGAGGAATGGCTACACCTTC. Translating gives CATSDPRTGRNGYTF.

This clonotype was counted many times. The V call is TRBV5-1, the J call TRBJ2-1; D not resolved. This CDR3 spans 15 amino acids. V lost 4 bases and J lost 3, with 14 bases in between. Germline CDR1 reads SGHRS; CDR2 reads YFSETQ. The CDR3 loop is CASSLTIDGYNEQFF. The CDR3 bases are TGCGCCAGCAGCCTGACGATCGACGGCTACAATGAGCAGTTCTTC.

Many counts were recorded for this clonotype. The J gene is TRBJ1-5, the V gene TRBV7-9, with 9 bases aligning to TRBD1. There are 17 residues in the CDR3. CDR1 is SEHNR, CDR2 FQNEAQ, per germline (reference sequence). J gave up 3 bases and V 5 bases, and 11 bases lay outside the gene matches. The CDR3 spells CASSPGQGRGPNQPQHF. CDR3 coding DNA: TGTGCCAGCAGCCCAGGACAGGGGCGCGGTCCCAATCAGCCCCAGCATTTT. The complete variable domain, with remaining parts taken from reference TRBV7-9 and TRBJ1-5, reads DTGVSQNPRHKITKRGQNVTFRCDPISEHNRLYWYRQTLGQGPEFLTYFQNEAQLEKSRLLSDRFSAERPKGSFSTLEIQRTEQGDSAMYLCASSPGQGRGPNQPQHFGDGTRLSIL.

In its sample, this clonotype was seen many times. This chain connects TRBV5-6 to TRBJ2-7, with TRBD1 identical over 7 bases. CDR1 is SGHDT, CDR2 YYEEEE, per germline. CDR3 length: 13 amino acids. V was clipped by 1 base and J by 5 bases; unmatched bases: 3. CDR3 nucleotides: TGTGCCAGCAGCTTGCGGGACAGTAACGAGCAGTACTTC. This encodes CASSLRDSNEQYF.

This clonotype was observed once. A much larger clone lies one base from this, so it may be a read error. The chain is built from TRBV28 and TRBJ1-1; a possible D gene is TRBD1 (6 bases). CDR1 and CDR2 (germline): MDHEN, SYDVKM. The CDR3 spans 15 residues. This CDR3 is CDSSSAGTMNTEAFF. CDR3 in DNA: TGTGACAGCAGTTCCGCCGGGACAATGAACACTGAAGCTTTCTTT.

This clonotype was detected many times. V and J are TRBV5-1 and TRBJ2-5; D assignment may be TRBD1 or TRBD2 (5 bases each). CDR3 size: 16 residues. CDR1 SGHRS and CDR2 YFSETQ come from the germline V gene. Trimming pared 1 base from V and 5 bases from J, leaving 18 bases between. CDR3 sequence: CASSLYGDDRQETQYF. The CDR3 DNA sequence: TGCGCCAGCAGCTTGTACGGGGACGACCGCCAGGAGACCCAGTACTTC.

This clonotype was counted a few times. This clone may be a read error of a much larger clone one base away. The chain has TRBV5-1 and TRBJ1-2; unclear D gene. The V and J ends lost 4 bases and 9 bases respectively, with 16 bases between them. Germline loops: CDR1 SGHRS, CDR2 YFSETQ. The CDR3 runs 13 residues. CDR3 sequence (DNA): TGCGCCAGCAGCCCGGGGATGGAGTATTGCTACACCTTC. Translated, it gives CASSPGMEYCYTF.

This clonotype was seen ten or more times. The chain carries TRBV3-1 and TRBJ2-2; D gene unclear. With 0 bases removed from V and 6 bases from J, the gap between germline ends came to 5 bases. The CDR3 sequence is 13 residues long. Looked up from germline, CDR1 is LGHDT and CDR2 is YNNKEL (reference sequence). CDR3 in DNA: TGTGCCAGCAGCCAAGAAGTCGCCGGGGAGCTGTTTTTT. Residues: CASSQEVAGELFF.

At least ten counts were recorded for this clonotype. The chain employs TRBV5-1 and TRBJ1-6; no clear D gene. The CDR3 sequence is 16 residues long. Germline CDR1 is SGHRS and CDR2 is YFSETQ. Between the trimmed V and J ends, which lost 0 bases and 7 bases, there was a span of 14 bases. This CDR3 reads CASSLGLGRGNSPLHF. The CDR3 DNA sequence: TGCGCCAGCAGCTTGGGACTCGGGCGGGGAAATTCACCCCTCCACTTT.

Comments on this clonotype: With a much larger clone just one base away, this may be a read error. The chain recombines TRBV5-1 with TRBJ1-1; no definite D call. Germline CDR1 SGHRS, CDR2 YFSETQ. The CDR3 runs 13 residues. The V gene lost 7 bases and the J gene lost 0 bases, with 10 bases spanning the gap. The CDR3 here is CASRPKLNTEAFF. CDR3 sequence (DNA): TGCGCCAGCCGCCCGAAATTGAACACTGAAGCTTTCTTT.

In its sample, this clonotype was seen many times. The CDR3 coding sequence is TGCGCCAGCAGCTTGGAACCCCTAGGAATCACAGATACGCAGTATTTT. It codes for CASSLEPLGITDTQYF. The chain joins TRBV5-1 to TRBJ2-3; D call uncertain. The length of the CDR3 is 16 residues. Trimming cost V 0 bases and J 2 bases, with 13 bases left between them. The germline gives CDR1 SGHRS, CDR2 YFSETQ.

The chain joins TRBV19 to TRBJ1-2, with TRBD1 matching 9 bases. Germline V gives CDR1 LNHDA, CDR2 SQIVND (reference sequence). The CDR3 spans 13 residues. V lost 10 bases and J lost 9; bases outside the gene matches: 12. CDR3 amino acids: CATTGGFLRSYTF. The CDR3 DNA sequence: TGTGCCACCACAGGGGGCTTCCTGAGGAGCTACACCTTC.

This clonotype has ten or more counts. This chain connects TRBV5-1 to TRBJ2-7; D might be TRBD1 (5 bases). CDR1 and CDR2 from the germline V gene are SGHRS and YFSETQ. This CDR3 comprises 14 residues. With 0 bases removed from V and 2 bases from J, the gap between germline ends came to 9 bases. CDR3 DNA sequence: TGCGCCAGCAGCTTGGCAGGGAATACCTACGAGCAGTACTTC. This encodes CASSLAGNTYEQYF.

This clonotype was counted only a few times. The V gene is TRBV3-1, the J gene TRBJ2-1; no clear D. The germline CDR1 and CDR2 sequences are LGHDT and YNNKEL (reference sequence). With 8 bases removed from V and 6 bases from J, the gap between germline ends came to 14 bases. There are 13 residues in the CDR3. The CDR3 here is CASAESSPNEQFF. For the CDR3, the DNA is TGTGCCAGCGCCGAGTCGTCCCCCAATGAGCAGTTCTTC.

This clonotype was observed at least ten times. V is TRBV9 and J is TRBJ2-1; D uncertain. Germline CDR1 reads SGDLS; CDR2 reads YYNGEE. V lost 0 bases and J 8 bases, leaving 12 bases between the germline ends. The CDR3 covers 14 residues. CDR3 nucleotides: TGTGCCAGCAGCGTAGGATACCCAACCCATGAGCAGTTCTTC. Translation gives CASSVGYPTHEQFF.

This clonotype has a count of ten or more. The V and J genes are TRBV20-1 and TRBJ1-1, with D maybe TRBD1 (6 bases). Germline-derived CDR1 and CDR2 are DFQATT and SNEGSKA (reference sequence). This CDR3 comprises 13 residues. V shed 5 bases and J shed 1 base, with 11 bases lying between them. The CDR3 DNA is TGCAGTGCTGTTAACAGGGAGAACACTGAAGCTTTCTTT. Amino acids: CSAVNRENTEAFF.

This clonotype was observed at least ten times. The V and J genes are TRBV20-1 and TRBJ2-7, with 9 bases lining up with TRBD1. This CDR3 is built from 13 residues. The ends lost 5 bases at V and 6 bases at J; junction bases unmatched: 8. Germline CDR1 is DFQATT and CDR2 is SNEGSKA (reference sequence). Here the CDR3 DNA reads TGCAGTGCTTTCACCGGGACAGGGATCGAGCAGTACTTC. Protein sequence: CSAFTGTGIEQYF.

This clonotype was counted ten times or more. V is TRBV4-1 and J is TRBJ2-1, with D possibly TRBD2 on 7 matching bases. Deletions cut 1 base from V and 4 bases from J, with 17 bases between. The germline V gene has CDR1 MGHRA and CDR2 YSYEKL. The CDR3 spans 17 residues. The CDR3 DNA follows: TGCGCCAGCAGCCAAGGGGAGGGACACCTCCCTTACAATGAGCAGTTCTTC. Translating it yields CASSQGEGHLPYNEQFF.

This clonotype was seen only a few times. This chain links TRBV4-1 with TRBJ2-2; D may be TRBD1 (5 bases). The CDR3 runs to 17 residues. Germline lookup yields CDR1 MGHRA and CDR2 YSYEKL. The V end lost 2 bases, the J end lost 4 bases, and 17 bases lay between the germline ends. The CDR3 nucleotides are TGCGCCAGCAGCCAATACAGGAAGGCCGTCAGCACCGGGGAGCTGTTTTTT. Translated, it gives CASSQYRKAVSTGELFF.

This clonotype came up many times. V gene TRBV5-1 combines with J gene TRBJ2-1, with 13 bases matching TRBD2. With 4 bases clipped from V and 10 bases from J, the junction kept 8 bases outside the gene matches. The germline V gene encodes CDR1 SGHRS and CDR2 YFSETQ. The CDR3 spans 15 residues. CDR3 coding DNA: TGCGCCAGCAGCCTATCCGGGACTAGCGGGGAAGAGCAGTTCTTC. It is translated as CASSLSGTSGEEQFF.

This clonotype was observed at least ten times. The genes are TRBV5-1 and TRBJ1-2; TRBD1 matches at 9 bases. J lost 4 bases, V lost 4 bases, and 8 bases had no gene match. From germline, CDR1 is SGHRS and CDR2 YFSETQ. The CDR3 loop spans 15 amino acids. CDR3 bases: TGCGCCAGCAGCCCGCAGGGACAGGGACGCTATGGCTACACCTTC. It yields the protein CASSPQGQGRYGYTF.

Many counts were recorded for this clonotype. The J gene is TRBJ2-1, the V gene TRBV5-1, with 7 bases matching TRBD2. CDR1 is SGHRS and CDR2 is YFSETQ in the germline V gene. The CDR3 sequence is 16 residues long. V shed 9 bases, J shed 0 bases, and the junction held 12 bases outside the gene matches. The CDR3 DNA reads as TGCGCCACCTTCTGGGGGAGGGGCGCCTCCTACAATGAGCAGTTCTTC. This sequence encodes CATFWGRGASYNEQFF.

This clonotype has a count of ten or more. The chain combines TRBV5-1 with TRBJ2-5; TRBD2 matches 9 bases. J gave up 5 bases and V 2 bases, and 10 bases lay outside the gene matches. Germline assignment: CDR1 SGHRS and CDR2 YFSETQ. This CDR3 is 16 amino acids long. CDR3 nucleotide sequence: TGCGCCAGCAGCTTTGGGTCAGCGGGAGGAGGGGAGACCCAGTACTTC. This encodes CASSFGSAGGGETQYF.

There are a few counts of this clonotype. This chain uses TRBV4-1 with TRBJ1-4, with no clear D. The V gene lost 0 bases and the J gene lost 9 bases, with 11 bases spanning the gap. This CDR3 has 14 residues. Germline CDR1 is MGHRA and CDR2 is YSYEKL. The CDR3 DNA follows: TGCGCCAGCAGCCAAGATGCGGACCGTAAAAAACTGTTTTTT. It is translated as CASSQDADRKKLFF.

This clonotype was observed many times. The chain couples TRBV5-1 to TRBJ1-1; D may be TRBD1 (5 bases). Germline V lookup: CDR1 SGHRS, CDR2 YFSETQ. The CDR3 extends over 13 amino acids. Trimming stripped 2 bases from V and 6 bases from J, with 11 bases between. In nucleotides, the CDR3 is TGCGCCAGCAGCTTAACACAGGACGCTGAAGCTTTCTTT. It yields the protein CASSLTQDAEAFF.

J is TRBJ2-1 and V is TRBV11-1; 11 bases map to TRBD2. Germline V gene sequence: CDR1 SGHAT, CDR2 FQDESV (reference sequence). The CDR3 is 19 amino acids. The V and J ends lost 5 bases and 4 bases, in that order; junction bases with no gene match: 16. The CDR3: CASSPGGGPSGGTYNEQFF. The CDR3 region has the DNA TGTGCCAGCAGCCCCGGTGGGGGTCCTAGCGGGGGGACATACAATGAGCAGTTCTTC. Filled out from reference TRBV11-1 and TRBJ2-1, the complete variable domain reads EAEVAQSPRYKITEKSQAVAFWCDPISGHATLYWYRQILGQGPELLVQFQDESVVDDSQLPKDRFSAERLKGVDSTLKIQPAELGDSAMYLCASSPGGGPSGGTYNEQFFGPGTRLTVL.